Sequencing of this TCR beta chain was carried out in a study of cytomegalovirus exposure and HLA in healthy donors. The PCR used 60 Vbeta and 13 Jbeta primers. Libraries were prepared by immunoSEQ multiplex PCR; TCRdb keeps only in-frame clonotypes and omits some of them. The sample lists about 140,000 clones, 88% occurring once. Trimming shortened V by 6 bases and J by 5 bases, and 2 bases separated the two germline ends. Germline assignment: CDR1 MNHNY and CDR2 SVGAGI (reference sequence). The CDR3 covers 10 residues. The sample comprised PBMCs. The sequence was collected from a woman in her forties in good health and CMV-seronegative. The rearrangement links TRBV6-6 to TRBJ1-5, with D hard to call. The CDR3 nucleotides read TGTGCCAGCAGCGATCAGCCCCAGCATTTT. This encodes CASSDQPQHF.